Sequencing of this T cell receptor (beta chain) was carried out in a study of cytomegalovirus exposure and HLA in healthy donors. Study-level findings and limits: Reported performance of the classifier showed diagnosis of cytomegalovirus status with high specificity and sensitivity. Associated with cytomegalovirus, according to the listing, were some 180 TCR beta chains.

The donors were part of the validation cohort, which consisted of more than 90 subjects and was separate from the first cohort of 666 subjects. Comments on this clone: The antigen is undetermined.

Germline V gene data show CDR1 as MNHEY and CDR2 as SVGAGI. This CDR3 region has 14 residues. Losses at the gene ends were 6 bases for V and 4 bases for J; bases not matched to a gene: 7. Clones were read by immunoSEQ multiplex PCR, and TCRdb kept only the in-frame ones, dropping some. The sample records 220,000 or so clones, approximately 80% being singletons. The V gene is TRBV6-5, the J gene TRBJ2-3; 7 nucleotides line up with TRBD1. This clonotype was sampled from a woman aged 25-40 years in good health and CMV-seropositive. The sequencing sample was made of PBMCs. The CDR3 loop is CASSSTTGADTQYF. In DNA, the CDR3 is TGTGCCAGCAGCTCCACCACAGGGGCAGATACGCAGTATTTT.